This TCR beta chain is from a study of tumor-infiltrating lymphocytes in primary liver carcinoma. Study background: With diameters of roughly 4 to 10 cm, tumors were stage T1-T3 N0M0.

Reverse transcription of roughly 0.5 ug total RNA with a constant-region primer produced TCR beta cDNA. Three nested multiplex PCR rounds, a slightly modified ARM-PCR, produced the libraries for TCR beta. TRBV1-TRBV30 forward primers paired with a C-beta reverse primer were used in the first two PCR rounds, which ran approximately 11 cycles each. MiXCR, run by TCRdb on the multiplex PCR reads, gives a single entry per CDR3 protein. The sample carries tens of thousands of distinct CDR3 sequences, around 77% recorded once. CDR1 is LGHNA, CDR2 YNFKEQ, per germline. V gave up 0 bases and J gave up 4 bases, with 12 bases separating them. The CDR3 length is 15 residues. Unsorted bulk tissue of about 17-32 mg yielded co-extracted RNA and DNA. Primary liver carcinoma, confirmed by histopathology, was surgically resected.

The chain joins TRBV4-2 to TRBJ1-2; possible D gene TRBD1, 6 bases. The origin of this receptor is a woman aged 25-40 years with primary liver carcinoma and hepatitis B virus infection. The sequenced sample was liver tumor tissue from sampling region 5. Subset here: tumor region T5, tumor centre. The DNA of the CDR3 is TGTGCCAGCAGCCAAGAAGTGCAGGGGTTCTATGGCTACACCTTC. This encodes CASSQEVQGFYGYTF.